A selection of T cell receptor beta chains follows, all from one sample in a study of cytomegalovirus exposure and HLA in healthy donors. Repertoires were generated with immunoSEQ multiplex PCR, while TCRdb's copy carries only in-frame clones and drops some. The data hold roughly 80,000 clones, with roughly 88% observed a single time. The sample comprised PBMCs. These receptors came from a man aged 30 to 45 in good health and CMV-seronegative. Both conserved end residues are part of each CDR3. A D gene is named only where the DNA matches it firmly. Where a row states a size, it is once, few, many or the class of an expanded clone; other rows omit it.

CASSFRDREAEKLFF	TGTGCCAGCAGTTTCCGGGACAGGGAAGCCGAAAAACTGTTTTTT	TRBV28	TRBJ1-4	once	TRBD1
CASSVGTGELFF	TGTGCCAGCAGCGTCGGCACCGGGGAGCTGTTTTTT	TRBV9	TRBJ2-2	.	.
CASSQDLGQPGEKLFF	TGTGCCAGCAGCCAAGATTTGGGACAGCCAGGCGAAAAACTGTTTTTT	TRBV14	TRBJ1-4	.	TRBD1
CASSQQDRAAYEQYF	TGTGCCAGCAGTCAACAAGACAGGGCCGCCTACGAGCAGTACTTC	TRBV27	TRBJ2-7	once	TRBD1
CASSFTPQQTYEQYF	TGCGCCAGCAGCTTTACCCCCCAACAAACCTACGAGCAGTACTTC	TRBV5-1	TRBJ2-7	.	.
CASSTTVDTEAFF	TGTGCCAGTAGTACTACGGTCGACACTGAAGCTTTCTTT	TRBV19	TRBJ1-1	.	.
CASSGDGTSGYEQYF	TGTGCCAGCAGCGGGGACGGGACTAGCGGCTACGAGCAGTACTTC	TRBV7-3	TRBJ2-7	.	TRBD2
CASSSQGAPYEQYF	TGCGCCAGCAGTTCACAGGGGGCTCCCTACGAGCAGTACTTC	TRBV5-1	TRBJ2-7	.	TRBD1
CASSMWGLTNEQFF	TGTGCCAGTAGTATGTGGGGCCTCACGAATGAGCAGTTCTTC	TRBV19	TRBJ2-1	.	.
CASSLERGGAYNEQFF	TGTGCCAGCAGCTTAGAGCGCGGGGGGGCCTACAATGAGCAGTTCTTC	TRBV11-3	TRBJ2-1	.	TRBD2
CASRSGRAGEQYF	TGTGCCAGCAGATCCGGGAGGGCCGGCGAGCAGTACTTC	TRBV7-2	TRBJ2-7	.	TRBD2
CASRNKLAGGLNEQFF	TGTGCCAGTAGGAACAAACTAGCGGGAGGCCTCAATGAGCAGTTCTTC	TRBV19	TRBJ2-1	.	TRBD2
CASNTGGQYNEQFF	TGTGCCAGCAATACGGGGGGTCAGTACAATGAGCAGTTCTTC	TRBV28	TRBJ2-1	.	TRBD2
CASTRRQDLNEKLFF	TGTGCCAGTACCCGACGACAGGACCTAAATGAAAAACTGTTTTTT	TRBV19	TRBJ1-4	once	.